Listed below are T cell receptor beta chains from one sample, sequenced in a study of blood T cell repertoires in COVID-19. The assay was immunoSEQ multiplex PCR, and TCRdb's table has in-frame clones only and misses some. The sample comprises 250,000 or so clones, 80% to 90% of which are singletons, and approximately 2% rests with the top ten. Sequenced: PBMCs or T cells enriched from blood (not recorded which). The origin of the receptors is a woman between 45 and 65 years old who had recovered from COVID-19. Both conserved end residues are part of each CDR3. The order of the fields is J gene, D gene, V gene, clone size, CDR3 protein, CDR3 DNA. A D gene is named only where the DNA matches it firmly. Size values are once, few and many counts, or a class for expanded clones, and some rows have none.

j_call: TRBJ1-1
d_call: .
v_call: TRBV23-1
clone_size: few
cdr3_aa: CASSALMPRGTEAFF
cdr3_nt: TGCGCCAGCAGCGCCCTTATGCCCAGGGGTACTGAAGCTTTCTTT

j_call: TRBJ2-5
d_call: .
v_call: TRBV24-1
clone_size: once
cdr3_aa: CATSDRRGLGGKETQYF
cdr3_nt: TGTGCCACCAGTGACCGCCGAGGACTAGGGGGTAAGGAGACCCAGTACTTC

j_call: TRBJ2-7
d_call: TRBD1
v_call: TRBV2
clone_size: .
cdr3_aa: CASRRDRREQYF
cdr3_nt: TGTGCCAGCAGGAGGGACAGGCGGGAGCAGTACTTC

j_call: TRBJ1-5
d_call: .
v_call: TRBV5-1
clone_size: .
cdr3_aa: CASSSGNSNQPQHF
cdr3_nt: TGCGCCAGCAGCTCGGGGAATAGCAATCAGCCCCAGCATTTT

j_call: TRBJ2-2
d_call: .
v_call: TRBV5-4
clone_size: .
cdr3_aa: CASSPAPGANTGELFF
cdr3_nt: TGTGCCAGCAGCCCCGCGCCGGGGGCGAACACCGGGGAGCTGTTTTTT

j_call: TRBJ2-7
d_call: .
v_call: TRBV28
clone_size: .
cdr3_aa: CASSLFRVGEQYF
cdr3_nt: TGTGCCAGCAGTTTATTCAGGGTCGGCGAGCAGTACTTC

j_call: TRBJ2-1
d_call: .
v_call: TRBV28
clone_size: .
cdr3_aa: CASSSPPHYNEQFF
cdr3_nt: TGTGCCAGCAGTTCCCCTCCACACTACAATGAGCAGTTCTTC

j_call: TRBJ2-7
d_call: TRBD2
v_call: TRBV3-1/TRBV3-2
clone_size: .
cdr3_aa: CASSQRWTSGRNEQYF
cdr3_nt: TGTGCCAGCAGCCAACGATGGACTAGCGGGAGGAACGAGCAGTACTTC

j_call: TRBJ1-1
d_call: TRBD1
v_call: TRBV28
clone_size: .
cdr3_aa: CASSQKQGTHTEAFF
cdr3_nt: TGTGCCAGCAGTCAGAAACAGGGGACTCACACTGAAGCTTTCTTT

j_call: TRBJ2-3
d_call: TRBD2
v_call: TRBV11-3
clone_size: .
cdr3_aa: CASSLAGAGILSTDTQYF
cdr3_nt: TGTGCCAGCAGCTTAGCGGGAGCGGGGATCCTAAGCACAGATACGCAGTATTTT

j_call: TRBJ2-1
d_call: .
v_call: TRBV1
clone_size: .
cdr3_aa: CTSSQDELAGVNEQFF
cdr3_nt: TGCACCAGCAGCCAAGATGAGCTAGCGGGAGTCAATGAGCAGTTCTTC

j_call: TRBJ1-4
d_call: .
v_call: TRBV3-1/TRBV3-2
clone_size: .
cdr3_aa: CASSHYRALNEKLFF
cdr3_nt: TGTGCCAGCAGCCACTACAGAGCTCTTAATGAAAAACTGTTTTTT

j_call: TRBJ2-7
d_call: .
v_call: TRBV3-1/TRBV3-2
clone_size: .
cdr3_aa: CASTPRAGYEQYF
cdr3_nt: TGTGCCAGCACCCCAAGGGCAGGGTACGAGCAGTACTTC

j_call: TRBJ1-2
d_call: TRBD1
v_call: TRBV5-6
clone_size: once
cdr3_aa: CASSPWDRERSAGYTF
cdr3_nt: TGTGCCAGCAGCCCCTGGGACAGGGAAAGGAGTGCTGGCTACACCTTC

j_call: TRBJ1-2
d_call: .
v_call: TRBV10-2
clone_size: .
cdr3_aa: CASGGRDYGYTF
cdr3_nt: TGCGCCAGCGGGGGCAGGGACTATGGCTACACCTTC